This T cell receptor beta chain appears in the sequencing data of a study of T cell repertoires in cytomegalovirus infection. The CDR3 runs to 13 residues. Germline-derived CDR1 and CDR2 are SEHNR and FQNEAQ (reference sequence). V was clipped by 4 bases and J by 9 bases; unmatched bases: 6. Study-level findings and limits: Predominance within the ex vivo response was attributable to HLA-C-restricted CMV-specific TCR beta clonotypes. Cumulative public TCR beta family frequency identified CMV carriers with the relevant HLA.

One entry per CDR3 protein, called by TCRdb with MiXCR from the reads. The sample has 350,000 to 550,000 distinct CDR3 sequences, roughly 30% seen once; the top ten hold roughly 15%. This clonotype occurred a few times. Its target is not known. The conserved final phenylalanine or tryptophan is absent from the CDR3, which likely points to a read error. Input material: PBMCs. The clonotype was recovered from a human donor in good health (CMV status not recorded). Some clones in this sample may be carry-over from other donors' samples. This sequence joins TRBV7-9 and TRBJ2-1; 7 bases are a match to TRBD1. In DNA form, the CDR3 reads TGTGCCAGCAGCTGGCCAGGGGGAATTGAGCAGTTCTTA. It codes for CASSWPGGIEQFL.